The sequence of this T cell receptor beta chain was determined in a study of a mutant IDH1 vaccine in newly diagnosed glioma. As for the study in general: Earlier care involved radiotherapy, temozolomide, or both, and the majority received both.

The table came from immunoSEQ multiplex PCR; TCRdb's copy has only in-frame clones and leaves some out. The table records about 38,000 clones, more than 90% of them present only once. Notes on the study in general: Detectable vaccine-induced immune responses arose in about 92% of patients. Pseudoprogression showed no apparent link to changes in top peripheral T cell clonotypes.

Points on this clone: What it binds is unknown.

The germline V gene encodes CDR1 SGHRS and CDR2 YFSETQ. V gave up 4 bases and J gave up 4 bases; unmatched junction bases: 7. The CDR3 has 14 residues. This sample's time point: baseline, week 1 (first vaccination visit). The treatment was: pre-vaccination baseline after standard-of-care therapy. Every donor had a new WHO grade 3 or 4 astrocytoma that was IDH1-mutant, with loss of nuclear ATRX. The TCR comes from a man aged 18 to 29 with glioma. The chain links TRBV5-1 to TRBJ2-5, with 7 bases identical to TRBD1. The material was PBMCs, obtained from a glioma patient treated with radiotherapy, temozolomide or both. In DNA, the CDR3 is TGCGCCAGCAGCGTAACAGGGGCGGGAGAGACCCAGTACTTC. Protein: CASSVTGAGETQYF.